The rows below give T cell receptor beta chains drawn from one sample of a study of memory CD8 T cells in hepatitis C reinfection. Produced via immunoSEQ multiplex PCR; TCRdb's table is partial and in-frame only. The sample includes approximately 6,200 clones, 85% to 90% of them seen just once. The sample consisted of naive CD8+ T cells sorted from blood. These receptors were taken from a man aged 50 to 59 with hepatitis C virus infection. The CDR3 runs from the conserved cysteine through the conserved F or W. The order of the fields is clone size, J gene, D gene, V gene, CDR3 protein, CDR3 DNA. A D gene is named only where the DNA matches it firmly. The size field is filled for only some rows; it gives once, few, many or a size class.

abundance: .; j_gene: TRBJ1-1; d_gene: .; v_gene: TRBV7-9; CDR3aa: CASSSIDSSLNTEAFF; CDR3nt: TGTGCCAGCAGCTCAATTGACAGCTCGTTGAACACTGAAGCTTTCTTT
abundance: .; j_gene: TRBJ2-7; d_gene: .; v_gene: TRBV4-3; CDR3aa: CASSQDLLSGYEQYF; CDR3nt: TGCGCCAGCAGCCAAGATCTCCTTTCAGGGTACGAGCAGTACTTC
abundance: .; j_gene: TRBJ2-7; d_gene: .; v_gene: TRBV7-9; CDR3aa: CASSSLQGEVYEQYF; CDR3nt: TGTGCCAGCAGCTCCCTTCAGGGGGAGGTTTACGAGCAGTACTTC
abundance: .; j_gene: TRBJ1-4; d_gene: .; v_gene: TRBV27; CDR3aa: CASSRTGTSTNEKLFF; CDR3nt: TGTGCCAGCAGTAGAACAGGGACCTCAACTAATGAAAAACTGTTTTTT
abundance: .; j_gene: TRBJ2-1; d_gene: .; v_gene: TRBV9; CDR3aa: CASSASGLSYNEQFF; CDR3nt: TGTGCCAGCAGCGCCAGCGGCCTTTCCTACAATGAGCAGTTCTTC
abundance: .; j_gene: TRBJ2-2; d_gene: TRBD2; v_gene: TRBV27; CDR3aa: CASSLWVAGGPGGELFF; CDR3nt: TGTGCCAGCAGTTTATGGGTAGCGGGAGGGCCAGGCGGGGAGCTGTTTTTT
abundance: .; j_gene: TRBJ1-5; d_gene: .; v_gene: TRBV15; CDR3aa: CATSAIDSNQPQHF; CDR3nt: TGTGCCACCAGCGCTATCGATAGCAATCAGCCCCAGCATTTT
abundance: .; j_gene: TRBJ1-5; d_gene: .; v_gene: TRBV4-1; CDR3aa: CASSQVEAVGQPQHF; CDR3nt: TGCGCCAGCAGCCAGGTGGAGGCAGTCGGTCAGCCACAGCATTTT
abundance: .; j_gene: TRBJ2-5; d_gene: TRBD2; v_gene: TRBV15; CDR3aa: CATSSPFLAGDRETQYF; CDR3nt: TGTGCCACCAGCAGCCCATTTCTAGCGGGAGATCGGGAGACCCAGTACTTC
abundance: .; j_gene: TRBJ2-5; d_gene: .; v_gene: TRBV6-1; CDR3aa: CASSEGLGDQYF; CDR3nt: TGTGCCAGCAGTGAGGGTCTAGGGGACCAGTACTTC
abundance: .; j_gene: TRBJ2-1; d_gene: .; v_gene: TRBV27; CDR3aa: CASSPLEPYLDEQFF; CDR3nt: TGTGCCAGCAGTCCCCTCGAGCCCTATCTGGATGAGCAGTTCTTC
abundance: once; j_gene: TRBJ2-6; d_gene: TRBD1; v_gene: TRBV7-9; CDR3aa: CASSFHPGTGDSGANVLTF; CDR3nt: TGTGCCAGCAGTTTCCATCCCGGGACAGGGGACTCTGGGGCCAACGTCCTGACTTTC
abundance: .; j_gene: TRBJ2-1; d_gene: TRBD1; v_gene: TRBV15; CDR3aa: CATSKWTGPNEQFF; CDR3nt: TGTGCCACCAGCAAATGGACAGGGCCGAATGAGCAGTTCTTC
abundance: .; j_gene: TRBJ1-1; d_gene: .; v_gene: TRBV10-3; CDR3aa: CAISEPPGMNTEAFF; CDR3nt: TGTGCCATCAGTGAGCCTCCGGGAATGAACACTGAAGCTTTCTTT
abundance: .; j_gene: TRBJ2-1; d_gene: TRBD2; v_gene: TRBV7-3; CDR3aa: CASSALAGGYNEQFF; CDR3nt: TGTGCCAGCAGCGCCTTAGCGGGAGGTTACAATGAGCAGTTCTTC
abundance: .; j_gene: TRBJ2-5; d_gene: TRBD1; v_gene: TRBV7-7; CDR3aa: CASSLATGEETQYF; CDR3nt: TGTGCTAGCAGCTTAGCGACAGGGGAAGAGACCCAGTACTTC
abundance: once; j_gene: TRBJ2-2; d_gene: TRBD2; v_gene: TRBV30; CDR3aa: CAWTREGLASSGELFF; CDR3nt: TGTGCCTGGACACGCGAGGGACTAGCGTCATCTGGGGAGCTGTTTTTT
abundance: .; j_gene: TRBJ2-7; d_gene: .; v_gene: TRBV5-1; CDR3aa: CASSLVFPEQYF; CDR3nt: TGCGCCAGCAGCTTGGTATTTCCCGAGCAGTACTTC
abundance: .; j_gene: TRBJ1-2; d_gene: .; v_gene: TRBV7-9; CDR3aa: CASSLAHQTGETF; CDR3nt: TGTGCCAGCAGCTTAGCGCACCAGACGGGAGAAACCTTC
abundance: .; j_gene: TRBJ2-3; d_gene: TRBD2; v_gene: TRBV30; CDR3aa: CAWSVREGPSDTQYF; CDR3nt: TGTGCCTGGAGTGTGCGGGAGGGCCCCTCAGATACGCAGTATTTT
abundance: .; j_gene: TRBJ2-5; d_gene: TRBD2; v_gene: TRBV13; CDR3aa: CASRPSGQETQYF; CDR3nt: TGTGCCAGCAGGCCTAGCGGTCAAGAGACCCAGTACTTC
abundance: .; j_gene: TRBJ1-2; d_gene: .; v_gene: TRBV7-8; CDR3aa: CASSLALVADNYGYTF; CDR3nt: TGTGCCAGCAGCTTAGCCCTGGTAGCAGATAACTATGGCTACACCTTC
abundance: .; j_gene: TRBJ2-1; d_gene: TRBD2; v_gene: TRBV5-4; CDR3aa: CASSHPQREGSYEQFF; CDR3nt: TGTGCCAGCAGCCACCCTCAGCGGGAGGGAAGTTATGAGCAGTTCTTC
abundance: once; j_gene: TRBJ2-7; d_gene: TRBD1; v_gene: TRBV4-1; CDR3aa: CASSLNTGTGGYEQYF; CDR3nt: TGCGCCAGCAGCCTCAATACCGGGACAGGGGGCTACGAGCAGTACTTC
abundance: .; j_gene: TRBJ1-4; d_gene: TRBD1; v_gene: TRBV11-2; CDR3aa: CASSSRMTGEGEKLFF; CDR3nt: TGTGCCAGCAGCTCTCGTATGACAGGGGAGGGTGAAAAACTGTTTTTT
abundance: .; j_gene: TRBJ1-5; d_gene: .; v_gene: TRBV6-5; CDR3aa: CASSPGRTQPQHF; CDR3nt: TGTGCCAGCAGCCCCGGTAGAACTCAGCCCCAGCATTTT
abundance: .; j_gene: TRBJ1-4; d_gene: TRBD1; v_gene: TRBV19; CDR3aa: CASSIVTGVVGEKLFF; CDR3nt: TGTGCCAGTAGTATAGTCACAGGGGTAGTGGGTGAAAAACTGTTTTTT
abundance: .; j_gene: TRBJ2-7; d_gene: TRBD1; v_gene: TRBV11-2; CDR3aa: CASSLGGQGRYEQYF; CDR3nt: TGTGCCAGCAGCTTAGGGGGACAGGGCCGCTACGAGCAGTACTTC
abundance: .; j_gene: TRBJ2-2; d_gene: TRBD1; v_gene: TRBV5-1; CDR3aa: CASSLTGATNTGELFF; CDR3nt: TGCGCCAGCAGTCTGACAGGGGCGACGAACACCGGGGAGCTGTTTTTT
abundance: .; j_gene: TRBJ2-1; d_gene: .; v_gene: TRBV4-3; CDR3aa: CASSQDLWERSYNEQFF; CDR3nt: TGCGCCAGCAGCCAAGATCTGTGGGAGCGATCCTACAATGAGCAGTTCTTC
abundance: once; j_gene: TRBJ2-7; d_gene: .; v_gene: TRBV9; CDR3aa: CASSVGEGGGREQHF; CDR3nt: TGTGCCAGCAGCGTAGGGGAAGGGGGGGGGCGCGAGCAGCACTTC
abundance: .; j_gene: TRBJ2-5; d_gene: TRBD2; v_gene: TRBV9; CDR3aa: CASSAWAGGGETQYF; CDR3nt: TGTGCCAGCAGCGCGTGGGCGGGAGGGGGAGAGACCCAGTACTTC
abundance: .; j_gene: TRBJ2-2; d_gene: TRBD2; v_gene: TRBV4-3; CDR3aa: CASSPHMGLAGTNTGELFF; CDR3nt: TGCGCCAGCAGCCCTCATATGGGACTAGCGGGAACGAACACCGGGGAGCTGTTTTTT
abundance: .; j_gene: TRBJ2-1; d_gene: TRBD1; v_gene: TRBV27; CDR3aa: CASSSTGSSYNEQFF; CDR3nt: TGTGCCAGCAGTTCGACAGGGAGCTCCTACAATGAGCAGTTCTTC
abundance: few; j_gene: TRBJ2-1; d_gene: .; v_gene: TRBV5-4; CDR3aa: CASSLSGSYNEQFF; CDR3nt: TGTGCCAGCAGCTTGTCTGGCAGTTACAATGAGCAGTTCTTC
abundance: .; j_gene: TRBJ1-3; d_gene: .; v_gene: TRBV7-9; CDR3aa: CAGRISGNTIYF; CDR3nt: TGTGCCGGGAGAATCTCTGGAAACACCATATATTTT
abundance: once; j_gene: TRBJ2-7; d_gene: TRBD1; v_gene: TRBV4-2; CDR3aa: CASSHSGTDEQYF; CDR3nt: TGTGCCAGCAGCCACTCTGGGACAGACGAGCAGTACTTC
abundance: .; j_gene: TRBJ2-7; d_gene: .; v_gene: TRBV27; CDR3aa: CASSLQTGFSYEQYF; CDR3nt: TGTGCCAGCAGTTTACAGACAGGATTCTCCTACGAGCAGTACTTC
abundance: .; j_gene: TRBJ2-7; d_gene: TRBD2; v_gene: TRBV10-3; CDR3aa: CAISELAGVEEQYF; CDR3nt: TGTGCCATCAGTGAGCTAGCGGGAGTGGAAGAGCAGTACTTC
abundance: .; j_gene: TRBJ1-3; d_gene: .; v_gene: TRBV19; CDR3aa: CASSPGTPGTTPGNTIYF; CDR3nt: TGTGCCAGTAGTCCCGGGACTCCCGGCACGACCCCTGGAAACACCATATATTTT
abundance: once; j_gene: TRBJ2-7; d_gene: TRBD1; v_gene: TRBV2; CDR3aa: CASSKKGTGGGFYEQYF; CDR3nt: TGTGCCAGCAGTAAAAAGGGGACAGGGGGGGGTTTTTACGAGCAGTACTTC
abundance: .; j_gene: TRBJ2-1; d_gene: .; v_gene: TRBV19; CDR3aa: CASSIDNSYNEQFF; CDR3nt: TGTGCCAGTAGTATAGATAACTCCTACAATGAGCAGTTCTTC
abundance: .; j_gene: TRBJ2-7; d_gene: .; v_gene: TRBV7-3; CDR3aa: CASSAATVEQYF; CDR3nt: TGTGCCAGCAGTGCCGCTACTGTCGAGCAGTACTTC
abundance: .; j_gene: TRBJ2-7; d_gene: .; v_gene: TRBV29-1; CDR3aa: CSVTGTETYEQYF; CDR3nt: TGCAGCGTTACCGGGACTGAGACCTACGAGCAGTACTTC
abundance: .; j_gene: TRBJ1-2; d_gene: .; v_gene: TRBV9; CDR3aa: CASSVNPQVPTNYGYTF; CDR3nt: TGTGCCAGCAGCGTAAATCCTCAGGTCCCTACTAACTATGGCTACACCTTC
abundance: once; j_gene: TRBJ2-1; d_gene: .; v_gene: TRBV9; CDR3aa: CASSVGRHGNNEQFF; CDR3nt: TGTGCCAGCAGCGTAGGACGGCACGGGAACAATGAGCAGTTCTTC
abundance: .; j_gene: TRBJ1-1; d_gene: .; v_gene: TRBV5-1; CDR3aa: CASSFTGGLANTEAFF; CDR3nt: TGCGCCAGCAGCTTTACAGGTGGGTTGGCGAACACTGAAGCTTTCTTT
abundance: .; j_gene: TRBJ1-1; d_gene: .; v_gene: TRBV5-5; CDR3aa: CASRLWFGTEAFF; CDR3nt: TGTGCCAGCAGATTATGGTTCGGCACTGAAGCTTTCTTT
abundance: .; j_gene: TRBJ2-5; d_gene: .; v_gene: TRBV7-9; CDR3aa: CASSSFQETQYF; CDR3nt: TGTGCCAGCAGCTCCTTTCAAGAGACCCAGTACTTC
abundance: few; j_gene: TRBJ1-2; d_gene: .; v_gene: TRBV28; CDR3aa: CASSPSYGYTF; CDR3nt: TGTGCCAGCAGTCCCAGCTATGGCTACACCTTC
abundance: .; j_gene: TRBJ1-6; d_gene: .; v_gene: TRBV5-1; CDR3aa: CASSLMVTEGSPLHF; CDR3nt: TGCGCCAGCAGCTTGATGGTGACAGAAGGTTCACCCCTCCACTTT